The 14 T cell receptor beta chains below all came from one sample that was sequenced in a study of PD-1 blockade in classical Hodgkin lymphoma. Relapses following autologous stem cell transplantation were seen in all patients, with brentuximab vedotin exposure varying. Repertoires were generated with immunoSEQ multiplex PCR, while TCRdb's copy carries only in-frame clones and drops some. In the table there are about 54,000 clones, approximately 90% of which are singletons. This specimen was peripheral blood mononuclear cells (PBMCs), taken before the second cycle of nivolumab. Receptors were obtained from a human donor with classical Hodgkin lymphoma.

The chain couples TRBV4-2 to TRBJ2-3; D is perhaps TRBD2 (7 bases). Germline assignment: CDR1 LGHNA and CDR2 YNFKEQ. V was shortened by 0 bases and J by 2 bases, with 15 bases between the two germline ends. CDR3 size: 17 residues. In nucleotides, the CDR3 is TGTGCCAGCAGCCAAGAGAAGAGGGGGGGATTCACAGATACGCAGTATTTT. Its translation: CASSQEKRGGFTDTQYF.

V and J are TRBV6-6 and TRBJ2-7; D not certain. V dropped 1 base and J dropped 5 bases, with 9 bases sitting between them. CDR1 and CDR2 from the germline V gene are MNHNY and SVGAGI (reference sequence). This CDR3 has 13 residues. CDR3 amino acids: CASSYYGFNEQYF. Written as DNA, the CDR3 is TGTGCCAGCAGTTACTACGGGTTCAACGAGCAGTACTTC.

V gene TRBV7-2 combines with J gene TRBJ2-2; 12 bases are shared with TRBD2. CDR3 length: 18 residues. Germline V gene lookup returns CDR1 SGHTA and CDR2 FQGNSA. The J segment lost 0 bases and the V segment lost 3 bases, leaving 5 bases of the junction unmatched. The CDR3 region is CASSLTGLAGTNTGELFF. The CDR3 DNA reads TGTGCCAGCAGCTTGACTGGACTAGCGGGGACGAACACCGGGGAGCTGTTTTTT.

The genes are TRBV18 and TRBJ2-7, with 7 bases that match TRBD2. Germline lookup yields CDR1 KGHSH and CDR2 LQKENI. With V trimmed by 3 bases and J by 3 bases, 5 bases remained unmatched. The CDR3 has 14 amino acids. The CDR3 here is CASSPRDYDYEQYF. The CDR3 region has the DNA TGTGCCAGCTCACCCCGGGACTATGACTACGAGCAGTACTTC. Filled out from reference TRBV18 and TRBJ2-7, the complete variable domain reads NAGVMQNPRHLVRRRGQEARLRCSPMKGHSHVYWYRQLPEEGLKFMVYLQKENIIDESGMPKERFSAEFPKEGPSILRIQQVVRGDSAAYFCASSPRDYDYEQYFGPGTRLTVT.

The chain employs TRBV18 and TRBJ2-5, with 8 bases fitting TRBD1. J lost 5 bases, V lost 0 bases, and 2 bases had no gene match. This CDR3 contains 14 residues. Germline lookup yields CDR1 KGHSH and CDR2 LQKENI. CDR3 in amino acids: CASSPPDREETQYF. The CDR3 coding sequence is TGTGCCAGCTCACCACCGGACAGGGAGGAGACCCAGTACTTC. The complete variable domain, with remaining parts taken from reference TRBV18 and TRBJ2-5, reads NAGVMQNPRHLVRRRGQEARLRCSPMKGHSHVYWYRQLPEEGLKFMVYLQKENIIDESGMPKERFSAEFPKEGPSILRIQQVVRGDSAAYFCASSPPDREETQYFGPGTRLLVL.

The V call is TRBV6-5, the J call TRBJ2-5; D is perhaps TRBD1 or TRBD2 (6 bases each). V was pared by 2 bases and J by 5 bases, with 12 bases between. The CDR3 has 14 residues. The germline gives CDR1 MNHEY, CDR2 SVGAGI. The CDR3 reads CASSYGGPRETQYF. CDR3 in DNA: TGTGCCAGCAGTTACGGGGGGCCCCGGGAGACCCAGTACTTC.

This chain uses TRBV7-2 with TRBJ2-7; 11 bases align to TRBD1. V gave up 4 bases and J gave up 3 bases; unmatched junction bases: 8. CDR1 and CDR2 from the germline V gene are SGHTA and FQGNSA. The CDR3 has 16 residues. Here the CDR3 DNA reads TGTGCCAGCAGCTCCCTCCCGGGACAGGGGGTCTACGAGCAGTACTTC. Amino acids: CASSSLPGQGVYEQYF.

The chain uses TRBV6-1 and TRBJ2-1, with unresolved D. The CDR3 spans 11 residues. Trimming left V 10 bases short and J 9 bases short, with 13 bases between. CDR1 and CDR2 (germline): MNHNS, SASEGT. CDR3 DNA sequence: TGTGCCACCAAGCACGTCGCTGAGCAGTTCTTC. Protein: CATKHVAEQFF.

This clone has just a few counts. The chain is built from TRBV29-1 and TRBJ2-1; D gene ambiguous. CDR1 is SQVTM, CDR2 ANQGSEA, per germline. V gave up 0 bases and J gave up 4 bases, with 1 base separating them. The CDR3 spans 11 residues. As DNA, the CDR3 is TGCAGCGTTGAAGAGTACAATGAGCAGTTCTTC. Protein sequence: CSVEEYNEQFF.

The chain uses TRBV2 and TRBJ1-1; no definite D call. This CDR3 comprises 12 residues. The germline CDR1 and CDR2 sequences are SNHLY and FYNNEI. Deletions cut 5 bases from V and 8 bases from J, with 12 bases between. The CDR3 nucleotides read TGTGCCAGCAGTCCCTCGGTTCTCGAAGCTTTCTTT. Residues: CASSPSVLEAFF.

This clone has only a few counts. The J gene is TRBJ2-2, the V gene TRBV7-9; the D is unclear. This CDR3 spans 13 amino acids. V lost 4 bases, J lost 6 bases, and 9 bases lay in between. Per germline, CDR1 SEHNR and CDR2 FQNEAQ (reference sequence). This chain's CDR3 is CASSSSTSGELFF. CDR3 bases: TGTGCCAGCAGCTCCTCGACGTCCGGGGAGCTGTTTTTT.

The chain uses TRBV19 and TRBJ2-1; TRBD1 might be the D (5 bases). The germline gives CDR1 LNHDA, CDR2 SQIVND (reference sequence). The CDR3 covers 14 residues. Trimming pared 9 bases from V and 4 bases from J, leaving 16 bases between. The CDR3 spells CASQTEVGYNEQFF. Written as DNA, the CDR3 is TGTGCCAGCCAGACAGAAGTTGGGTACAATGAGCAGTTCTTC.

This clone turned up a few times. The chain uses TRBV6-5 and TRBJ2-7; D may be TRBD1 (5 bases). This CDR3 region has 14 residues. Germline V gene lookup returns CDR1 MNHEY and CDR2 SVGAGI. Between the trimmed V and J ends, which lost 2 bases and 0 bases, there was a span of 8 bases. The CDR3 DNA follows: TGTGCCAGCAGTTACGGAGACAGCTCCTACGAGCAGTACTTC. Translating gives CASSYGDSSYEQYF.

V usage is TRBV7-3 and J usage is TRBJ2-3, with 7 bases identical to TRBD1. The CDR3 is 15 amino acids. With V trimmed by 5 bases and J by 0 bases, 5 bases remained unmatched. CDR1 SGHTA and CDR2 FQGTGA come from the germline V gene. The CDR3, as DNA: TGTGCCAGCAGCAACCCGACAGGGAGCACAGATACGCAGTATTTT. It codes for CASSNPTGSTDTQYF.